A selection of T cell receptor beta chains follows, all from one sample in a study of T cell responses to AZD1222 COVID-19 vaccine. Profiled with immunoSEQ multiplex PCR; TCRdb holds only in-frame clones, not every one. Of 90,000 to 100,000 clones listed, 75% to 90% are singletons. The material was peripheral blood, obtained 28 days after the second AZD1222 dose. The receptors come from an adult who received the AZD1222 COVID-19 vaccine. CDR3s include the opening cysteine and the closing phenylalanine or tryptophan. The D gene is left open where the match is weak. Part of the rows lack a size; the others show once, few, many or a class for expanded clones.

D	size	V	J	CDR3	DNA
.	.	TRBV3-1/TRBV3-2	TRBJ2-1	CASSQGYEQFF	TGTGCCAGCAGCCAAGGATATGAGCAGTTCTTC
.	once	TRBV7-6	TRBJ1-2	CASSLGLRGASRGYTF	TGTGCCAGCAGCTTAGGCTTGCGGGGCGCGAGTCGGGGCTACACCTTC
.	few	TRBV9	TRBJ2-3	CASSEGPDTQYF	TGTGCCAGCAGCGAAGGCCCAGATACGCAGTATTTT
.	.	TRBV6-1	TRBJ2-1	CASSEVEGLLNEQFF	TGTGCCAGCAGTGAAGTGGAGGGTTTACTCAATGAGCAGTTCTTC
.	.	TRBV21-1	TRBJ2-1	CASRGNKHHNEQFF	TGTGCCAGCAGGGGGAACAAACACCACAATGAGCAGTTCTTC
.	.	TRBV14	TRBJ2-2	CASSPHTTGELFF	TGTGCCAGCAGTCCCCATACCACCGGGGAGCTGTTTTTT
.	.	TRBV30	TRBJ2-7	CAWSVRYEQYF	TGTGCCTGGAGTGTACGTTACGAGCAGTACTTC
TRBD1	.	TRBV6-2/TRBV6-3	TRBJ1-2	CASSSADRIYGYTF	TGTGCCAGCAGTTCGGCGGACAGGATCTATGGCTACACCTTC
TRBD2	.	TRBV9	TRBJ2-5	CASSVAGGRAGETQYF	TGTGCCAGCAGCGTAGCCGGAGGGAGGGCGGGGGAGACCCAGTACTTC
TRBD2	.	TRBV3-1/TRBV3-2	TRBJ2-7	CASSHPVGTSGGRSYEQYF	TGTGCCAGCAGCCACCCCGTAGGGACTAGCGGGGGGCGATCCTACGAGCAGTACTTC
.	.	TRBV27	TRBJ2-2	CASSLRGRNTGELFF	TGTGCCAGCAGTTTGAGGGGCCGTAACACCGGGGAGCTGTTTTTT
.	.	TRBV2	TRBJ1-2	CASSEVRGYYGYTF	TGTGCCAGCAGTGAAGTGAGGGGGTACTATGGCTACACCTTC
.	.	TRBV11-3	TRBJ2-1	CASSSGAGGPSTEQFF	TGTGCCAGCAGCTCAGGGGCTGGAGGGCCTAGTACTGAGCAGTTCTTC
.	.	TRBV3-1/TRBV3-2	TRBJ2-1	CASSQDQKGLQFF	TGTGCCAGCAGCCAAGATCAGAAGGGCCTTCAGTTCTTC
TRBD1	.	TRBV7-3	TRBJ2-2	CASSPEQGAAGELFF	TGTGCCAGCAGCCCTGAACAGGGGGCGGCCGGGGAGCTGTTTTTT
.	.	TRBV6-6	TRBJ1-2	CASSYPGQGTYGYTF	TGTGCCAGCAGTTACCCCGGGCAGGGGACCTATGGCTACACCTTC
.	.	TRBV7-2	TRBJ2-5	CASSLSAELSQYF	TGTGCCAGCAGCTTATCGGCAGAGCTTTCCCAGTACTTC
.	.	TRBV18	TRBJ2-2	CASSPLGNTGELFF	TGTGCCAGCTCACCACTCGGAAACACCGGGGAGCTGTTTTTT
TRBD1	.	TRBV7-2	TRBJ2-3	CASSPDRGGHTQYF	TGTGCCAGCAGCCCAGACAGGGGTGGGCATACGCAGTATTTT
.	.	TRBV3-1/TRBV3-2	TRBJ1-1	CASSPALGTEAFF	TGTGCCAGCAGCCCCGCCCTGGGCACTGAAGCTTTCTTT
.	once	TRBV27	TRBJ1-4	CASSFRAGMREKLFF	TGTGCCAGCAGTTTTCGGGCGGGGATGAGAGAAAAACTGTTTTTT
.	.	TRBV2	TRBJ1-6	CASGRGFPYNSPLHF	TGTGCCAGCGGTCGGGGGTTCCCCTATAATTCACCCCTCCACTTT
.	.	TRBV19	TRBJ1-3	CASSTSIVGNTIYF	TGTGCCAGTAGTACTTCCATTGTTGGAAACACCATATATTTT
TRBD2	.	TRBV5-1	TRBJ2-7	CASSWDGTSLYEQYF	TGCGCCAGCAGCTGGGACGGGACTAGCCTTTACGAGCAGTACTTC
.	few	TRBV5-4	TRBJ2-3	CASSSRGVPLRTQYF	TGTGCCAGCAGCAGCAGGGGGGTGCCGTTGAGAACGCAGTATTTT
.	few	TRBV5-6	TRBJ2-3	CASSLAGSPDTQYF	TGTGCCAGCAGCTTGGCTGGCAGCCCAGATACGCAGTATTTT
.	.	TRBV6-2/TRBV6-3	TRBJ2-1	CASSYPYNEQFF	TGTGCCAGCAGTTATCCTTACAATGAGCAGTTCTTC
.	.	TRBV7-8	TRBJ1-2	CASSWTRADYGYTF	TGTGCCAGCAGCTGGACGAGGGCGGACTATGGCTACACCTTC
.	.	TRBV4-3	TRBJ2-5	CALRSGREPTLIEETQYF	TGCGCCTTGCGGTCGGGGCGGGAACCAACCCTGATCGAAGAGACCCAGTACTTC
.	few	TRBV15	TRBJ2-7	CATSRDQGGAYEQYF	TGTGCCACCAGCAGAGATCAGGGCGGGGCCTACGAGCAGTACTTC
TRBD1	.	TRBV7-3	TRBJ2-5	CASSHRGGVETQYF	TGTGCCAGCAGCCACAGGGGTGGGGTGGAGACCCAGTACTTC
.	few	TRBV11-1	TRBJ2-1	CASSLDRSATGNEQFF	TGTGCCAGCAGCTTAGACCGTTCGGCGACGGGAAATGAGCAGTTCTTC
.	few	TRBV5-5	TRBJ1-3	CASSDLRGRTGNTIYF	TGTGCCAGCAGCGATCTCAGGGGAAGAACTGGAAACACCATATATTTT
TRBD2	.	TRBV19	TRBJ2-3	CASRLAGGTDTQYF	TGTGCCAGTAGGCTAGCGGGAGGAACAGATACGCAGTATTTT
TRBD1	.	TRBV5-1	TRBJ2-7	CASSIGQGLIDEQYF	TGCGCCAGCAGCATCGGACAGGGGCTTATCGACGAGCAGTACTTC
.	few	TRBV6-1	TRBJ2-7	CASSEGGWGAYEQYF	TGTGCCAGCAGTGAAGGGGGCTGGGGGGCCTACGAGCAGTACTTC
.	.	TRBV29-1	TRBJ1-2	CSGWDYGYTF	TGCAGCGGATGGGACTATGGCTACACCTTC
.	few	TRBV19	TRBJ1-1	CASSISPRRGRTEAFF	TGTGCCAGTAGTATTAGTCCCCGCAGGGGAAGGACTGAAGCTTTCTTT
.	.	TRBV5-1	TRBJ1-5	CASSLDVNQPQHF	TGCGCCAGCAGCTTGGATGTTAATCAGCCCCAGCATTTT
TRBD1	.	TRBV11-2	TRBJ1-3	CASSRIQGPTGNTIYF	TGTGCCAGCAGCAGGATACAGGGGCCAACTGGAAACACCATATATTTT
.	.	TRBV5-1	TRBJ1-1	CASSLVGTDTEAFF	TGCGCCAGCAGCTTGGTTGGAACGGACACTGAAGCTTTCTTT
TRBD2	.	TRBV7-2	TRBJ2-7	CASSLLAGPAWEQYF	TGTGCCAGCAGCCTTCTAGCGGGACCGGCGTGGGAGCAGTACTTC
.	.	TRBV5-5	TRBJ2-3	CASSLGLDTQYF	TGTGCCAGCAGCTTGGGGTTGGATACGCAGTATTTT
.	.	TRBV20-1	TRBJ1-6	CSASRLVLPLHF	TGCAGTGCTAGTCGGCTGGTACTACCCCTCCACTTT
.	once	TRBV7-9	TRBJ1-4	CASSPAGYEKLFF	TGTGCCAGCAGCCCAGCAGGATATGAAAAACTGTTTTTT
.	.	TRBV19	TRBJ2-1	CASSARLADYNEQFF	TGTGCCAGTAGTGCGAGGCTGGCCGACTACAATGAGCAGTTCTTC
TRBD2	.	TRBV10-2	TRBJ2-7	CASRGGFLAGVYEQYF	TGCGCCAGCAGGGGGGGTTTCTTAGCGGGAGTCTACGAGCAGTACTTC
TRBD1	.	TRBV12-5	TRBJ2-5	CASGLISSLQGAQETQYF	TGTGCTAGTGGCCTCATCTCATCTTTACAGGGGGCACAAGAGACCCAGTACTTC
TRBD1	.	TRBV12-3/TRBV12-4	TRBJ2-5	CASRRTGLETQYF	TGTGCCAGCAGGCGGACAGGGCTAGAGACCCAGTACTTC
TRBD2	.	TRBV6-5	TRBJ2-3	CASLPSGRATDTQYF	TGTGCCAGTCTACCCAGCGGGAGAGCGACAGATACGCAGTATTTT
.	.	TRBV7-3	TRBJ2-1	CASSALIWGEQFF	TGTGCCAGCAGCGCCTTGATCTGGGGTGAGCAGTTCTTC
TRBD1	.	TRBV7-9	TRBJ1-3	CASSLATGVGNTIYF	TGTGCCAGCAGCTTAGCTACAGGGGTGGGAAACACCATATATTTT
.	.	TRBV19	TRBJ1-5	CASSRAPMGNQPQHF	TGTGCCAGTAGTCGAGCCCCTATGGGCAATCAGCCCCAGCATTTT
TRBD1	once	TRBV6-5	TRBJ2-3	CASSYLGGGTDTQYF	TGTGCCAGCAGTTACCTAGGGGGCGGCACAGATACGCAGTATTTT
.	.	TRBV28	TRBJ2-1	CASSRGEQFF	TGTGCCAGCAGTCGTGGCGAGCAGTTCTTC
TRBD2	.	TRBV3-1/TRBV3-2	TRBJ2-7	CASSPTGGGAGREQYF	TGTGCCAGCAGCCCCACCGGCGGGGGGGCCGGAAGGGAGCAGTACTTC